Only a few counts were recorded for the clone carrying this T cell receptor beta chain. Its antigen is not known. V lost 4 bases, J lost 5 bases, and 9 bases stayed unmatched. The CDR3 is 16 amino acids. From germline, CDR1 is MNHEY and CDR2 SVGEGT. One entry per CDR3 protein results from TCRdb running MiXCR on the reads. The data show 200,000 to 300,000 distinct CDR3 sequences, approximately 14% seen once. This sample stems from a study of T cell repertoires in cytomegalovirus infection. Study as a whole: The public TCR beta signatures pointed to both CMV infection and matching HLA type.

The study's findings and limits: Dominating the ex vivo response were TCR beta clonotypes that were CMV-specific and HLA-C-restricted. Cumulated frequencies of public TCR beta families served to identify carriers of CMV plus the relevant HLA.

Sequenced input: PBMCs. The sequence was collected from a human donor in good health (CMV status not recorded). Some clones in this sample may be carry-over from other donors' samples. This chain joins TRBV6-2 or TRBV6-3 and TRBJ2-7; 12 bases agree with TRBD2. CDR3 loop: CASSSTTSGSRHEQYF. For the CDR3, the DNA is TGTGCCAGCAGTTCTACGACTAGCGGGAGTAGGCACGAGCAGTACTTC.